This entry lists 30 T cell receptor beta chains sequenced from one sample in a study of T cell responses to AZD1222 COVID-19 vaccine. Using immunoSEQ multiplex PCR, the repertoire was profiled, and TCRdb retains in-frame clones only, with some absent. This table has roughly 66,000 clones, over 80% appearing once. Source: peripheral blood, taken on day 0 of AZD1222 vaccination. These receptors all come from an adult in good health.

The chain is built from TRBV9 and TRBJ1-3; D ambiguous. V shed 2 bases and J shed 0 bases, with 3 bases lying between them. CDR3 size: 13 residues. The germline V gene has CDR1 SGDLS and CDR2 YYNGEE. The CDR3 nucleotides read TGTGCCAGCAGCGTTTCCTCTGGAAACACCATATATTTT. This gives the protein CASSVSSGNTIYF. The full variable domain, rest sourced from reference TRBV9 and TRBJ1-3, is DSGVTQTPKHLITATGQRVTLRCSPRSGDLSVYWYQQSLDQGLQFLIQYYNGEERAKGNILERFSAQQFPDLHSELNLSSLELGDSALYFCASSVSSGNTIYFGEGSWLTVV.

The V and J genes are TRBV6-1 and TRBJ2-7; 12 nucleotides align to TRBD2. V was pared by 2 bases and J by 7 bases, with 6 bases of the junction left unmatched. In germline, CDR1 is MNHNS, CDR2 SASEGT. This CDR3 contains 15 residues. CDR3 region: CASSELAGGPGEQYF. DNA of the CDR3: TGTGCCAGCAGTGAACTAGCGGGGGGGCCGGGGGAGCAGTACTTC.

The chain links TRBV3-1 (or the pseudogene TRBV3-2) to TRBJ2-3, with D tentatively TRBD1 or TRBD2 (5 bases each). This CDR3 contains 14 residues. Trimming removed 1 base from V and 6 bases from J, with 11 bases in between. The germline gives CDR1 LGHDT, CDR2 YNNKEL (reference sequence). CDR3 region: CASSQGGTMDTQYF. The CDR3 DNA sequence: TGTGCCAGCAGCCAAGGGGGGACGATGGATACGCAGTATTTT.

The chain combines TRBV27 with TRBJ2-2; unclear D gene. Looked up from germline, CDR1 is MNHEY and CDR2 is SMNVEV (reference sequence). The CDR3 runs to 15 residues. V lost 4 bases and J 3 bases, leaving 12 bases between the germline ends. The CDR3 region has the DNA TGTGCCAGCAGTTCCTTCCAACAATACACCGGGGAGCTGTTTTTT. It specifies CASSSFQQYTGELFF.

V usage is TRBV4-2 and J usage is TRBJ2-3, with TRBD2 as a possible D gene (7 bases). The CDR3 sequence is 17 residues long. Trimming cost V 0 bases and J 3 bases, with 16 bases left between them. CDR1 and CDR2 from the germline V gene are LGHNA and YNFKEQ. The CDR3 coding sequence is TGTGCCAGCAGCCAAGATCTCGGGGGGCGGGGGACAGATACGCAGTATTTT. Translating it yields CASSQDLGGRGTDTQYF.

The DNA for the CDR3 is TGTGCCAGCAGCTTGGGGGGGCATTCCTACGAGCAGTACTTC. This encodes CASSLGGHSYEQYF. V usage is TRBV5-4 and J usage is TRBJ2-7, with D perhaps matching TRBD1 (6 bases). CDR1 and CDR2 (germline): SGHNT, YYREEE (reference sequence). The CDR3 sequence is 14 residues long. V gave up 0 bases and J gave up 1 base, with 8 bases separating them.

V and J are TRBV9 and TRBJ2-3; 7 bases map to TRBD1. Germline trimming cut 0 bases from V and 1 base from J; bases unmatched to any gene: 2. In germline, CDR1 is SGDLS, CDR2 YYNGEE. CDR3 length: 15 residues. The CDR3 region is CASSVEDRGTDTQYF. CDR3 DNA: TGTGCCAGCAGCGTAGAAGACAGGGGCACAGATACGCAGTATTTT.

The J gene is TRBJ1-2, the V gene TRBV5-6; 8 bases map to TRBD1. Germline CDR1 SGHDT, CDR2 YYEEEE. Trimming removed 3 bases from V and 4 bases from J; junction bases left unmatched: 8. There are 15 residues in the CDR3. This CDR3 is CASSSHGTGAYGYTF. CDR3 in DNA: TGTGCCAGCAGCTCACATGGGACAGGAGCCTATGGCTACACCTTC.

In its sample, this clone was seen once. The V call is TRBV6-2 or TRBV6-3, the J call TRBJ2-5; D is possibly TRBD1 or TRBD2 (6 bases each). This CDR3 contains 15 residues. Trimming took off 2 bases at V and 3 bases at J, with 13 bases between the two ends. The germline V gene encodes CDR1 MNHEY and CDR2 SVGEGT. CDR3 sequence (DNA): TGTGCCAGCAGTTACATGGGGGGCATAGAAGAGACCCAGTACTTC. It is translated as CASSYMGGIEETQYF.

This chain connects TRBV3-1 (or the pseudogene TRBV3-2) to TRBJ2-1; no definite D call. The CDR3 contains 15 residues. The V end was cut by 1 base, the J end by 0 bases, with 7 bases between. Germline V gene data show CDR1 as LGHDT and CDR2 as YNNKEL (reference sequence). The CDR3 DNA sequence: TGTGCCAGCAGCCAAGTGCTACGCTCCTACAATGAGCAGTTCTTC. This codes for CASSQVLRSYNEQFF.

The CDR3: CASSPRDGSYNEQFF. The CDR3 nucleotides read TGTGCCAGCAGCCCCCGGGACGGCTCCTACAATGAGCAGTTCTTC. V gene TRBV6-5 combines with J gene TRBJ2-1, with D possibly called TRBD1 or TRBD2 (5 bases each). The CDR3 sequence is 15 residues long. Trimming took off 6 bases at V and 0 bases at J, with 12 bases between the two ends. Germline CDR1 reads MNHEY; CDR2 reads SVGAGI.

The genes are TRBV27 and TRBJ2-1, with D possibly being TRBD1 (5 bases). Germline V lookup: CDR1 MNHEY, CDR2 SMNVEV (reference sequence). The CDR3 has 15 amino acids. Trimming shortened V by 3 bases and J by 8 bases, and 17 bases separated the two germline ends. The CDR3 DNA reads as TGTGCCAGCAGTTTGGCCGGCGGCTCAGGGTATGAGCAGTTCTTC. Encoded protein: CASSLAGGSGYEQFF.

The chain couples TRBV5-1 to TRBJ1-2; 8 bases are a match to TRBD1. The CDR3 covers 19 residues. CDR1 and CDR2 (germline): SGHRS, YFSETQ. V lost 0 bases and J lost 5; bases outside the gene matches: 18. CDR3 sequence: CASSLGLTYPGQELYGYTF. The CDR3 DNA follows: TGCGCCAGCAGCTTGGGACTCACTTATCCGGGACAGGAACTGTATGGCTACACCTTC. The full variable domain, with the rest looked up from reference TRBV5-1 and TRBJ1-2, is KAGVTQTPRYLIKTRGQQVTLSCSPISGHRSVSWYQQTPGQGLQFLFEYFSETQRNKGNFPGRFSGRQFSNSRSEMNVSTLELGDSALYLCASSLGLTYPGQELYGYTFGSGTRLTVV.

The chain employs TRBV5-6 and TRBJ2-1; possible D gene TRBD1, 6 bases. Germline CDR1 is SGHDT and CDR2 is YYEEEE. V was pared by 3 bases and J by 8 bases, with 24 bases between. The CDR3 consists of 17 residues. CDR3 in amino acids: CASSWGRGRGRNYEQFF. As DNA, the CDR3 is TGTGCCAGCAGCTGGGGCAGGGGAAGAGGTAGGAACTATGAGCAGTTCTTC.

This chain joins TRBV2 and TRBJ1-3, with TRBD1 matching over 10 bases. The germline V gene has CDR1 SNHLY and CDR2 FYNNEI. This CDR3 spans 17 amino acids. The V segment lost 10 bases and the J segment 0 bases; nucleotides outside the gene matches: 12. CDR3 amino acids: CATTGTGVPSSGNTIYF. CDR3 sequence (DNA): TGTGCCACGACCGGGACAGGGGTCCCCAGCTCTGGAAACACCATATATTTT.

The chain links TRBV30 to TRBJ1-2; D gene uncertain. V was clipped by 2 bases and J by 5 bases, with 15 bases between them. The CDR3 covers 14 residues. In germline, CDR1 is GTSNPN, CDR2 SVGIG (reference sequence). The CDR3 DNA follows: TGTGCCTGGAGTACCTCCCGTGGTTCTTATGGCTACACCTTC. It translates to CAWSTSRGSYGYTF.

V and J are TRBV5-1 and TRBJ1-1; TRBD1 is a possible D gene (6 bases). Trimming removed 5 bases from V and 6 bases from J, with 14 bases in between. CDR3 length: 13 residues. The germline gives CDR1 SGHRS, CDR2 YFSETQ. CDR3 in amino acids: CASRTGSSPEAFF. Written as DNA, the CDR3 is TGCGCCAGCAGAACAGGGAGTAGTCCTGAAGCTTTCTTT.

The J gene is TRBJ2-7, the V gene TRBV24-1; D call uncertain. The CDR3 has 12 residues. Germline CDR1 KGHDR, CDR2 SFDVKD. With 9 bases removed from V and 0 bases from J, the gap between germline ends came to 8 bases. CDR3 nucleotides: TGTGCCACCTCCAGAGACTCCTACGAGCAGTACTTC. This sequence encodes CATSRDSYEQYF.

The rearrangement links TRBV10-3 to TRBJ1-5; a possible D gene is TRBD1 (6 bases). The V end lost 10 bases, the J end lost 6 bases, and 13 bases lay between the germline ends. Germline CDR1 ENHRY, CDR2 SYGVKD. CDR3 length: 12 amino acids. The CDR3 DNA reads as TGTGCCACCGCAGGGGTAGGTCAGCCCCAGCATTTT. Its protein product is CATAGVGQPQHF.

The CDR3 DNA is TGTGCCATCAGGTTAGGGGGCTTAGAGACAGATACGCAGTATTTT. Translating it yields CAIRLGGLETDTQYF. The chain has TRBV10-3 and TRBJ2-3, with 7 bases lining up with TRBD1. With 6 bases clipped from V and 3 bases from J, the junction kept 9 bases outside the gene matches. This CDR3 contains 15 residues. Germline V gene data show CDR1 as ENHRY and CDR2 as SYGVKD.

The V call is TRBV11-2, the J call TRBJ2-1, with 7 bases lining up with TRBD2. Trimming at V came to 2 bases and at J to 7 bases, leaving 8 bases not matched to a gene. CDR1 and CDR2 from the germline V gene are SGHAT and FQNNGV. The CDR3 loop spans 15 amino acids. In DNA form, the CDR3 reads TGTGCCAGCAGCTTACCTGGCGGGGGTATGAATGAGCAGTTCTTC. Its translation: CASSLPGGGMNEQFF. Drawing the rest from reference TRBV11-2 and TRBJ2-1, the complete variable domain is EAGVAQSPRYKIIEKRQSVAFWCNPISGHATLYWYQQILGQGPKLLIQFQNNGVVDDSQLPKDRFSAERLKGVDSTLKIQPAKLEDSAVYLCASSLPGGGMNEQFFGPGTRLTVL.

The chain is built from TRBV6-5 and TRBJ2-5; a possible D gene is TRBD2 (6 bases). This CDR3 contains 15 residues. V was cut by 11 bases and J by 5 bases, with 24 bases left in between. Germline CDR1 is MNHEY and CDR2 is SVGAGI. The CDR3 coding sequence is TGTGCCGGATCCTCGGGAGCTAGCGAGGGGGAGACCCAGTACTTC. Residues: CAGSSGASEGETQYF.

The chain employs TRBV6-6 and TRBJ1-4; D is uncertain. The CDR3 has 12 residues. CDR1 MNHNY and CDR2 SVGAGI come from the germline V gene (reference sequence). Trimming took 0 bases from V and 7 from J, leaving 3 bases between them. CDR3 sequence: CASSYSGEKLFF. DNA for the CDR3: TGTGCCAGCAGTTACTCAGGTGAAAAACTGTTTTTT.

CDR3 sequence (DNA): TGTGCCAGCAGTTTGGGGACCCGGCGGGGACTAGCGGGGGCCGCGGGGGCGCAGTATTTT. Protein sequence: CASSLGTRRGLAGAAGAQYF. The chain carries TRBV27 and TRBJ2-3, with TRBD2 identical over 14 bases. Trimming cost V 3 bases and J 10 bases; bases outside gene matches: 21. Looked up from germline, CDR1 is MNHEY and CDR2 is SMNVEV (reference sequence). The length of the CDR3 is 20 residues.

This sequence joins TRBV28 and TRBJ1-3; D is possibly TRBD1 (5 bases). V lost 8 bases and J lost 0, with 11 bases in between. CDR1 and CDR2 (germline): MDHEN, SYDVKM. This CDR3 has 14 amino acids. Here the CDR3 reads CASLQGYSGNTIYF. CDR3 coding DNA: TGTGCCAGCCTCCAGGGATACTCTGGAAACACCATATATTTT.

The CDR3 DNA follows: TGTGCCAGCAGCGGGGCGGGGAGCACAGATACGCAGTATTTT. It yields the protein CASSGAGSTDTQYF. The chain combines TRBV11-3 with TRBJ2-3; possibly TRBD2 for D (6 bases). The CDR3 spans 14 residues. Germline-derived CDR1 and CDR2 are SGHNT and YENEEA. Deletions cut 5 bases from V and 0 bases from J, with 9 bases between.

The chain is built from TRBV19 and TRBJ1-5; D may be TRBD1 (6 bases). With 7 bases removed from V and 5 bases from J, the gap between germline ends came to 9 bases. CDR1 is LNHDA, CDR2 SQIVND, per germline (reference sequence). The CDR3 is 12 residues long. CDR3 sequence: CASKQGDQPQHF. The CDR3 DNA sequence: TGTGCCAGTAAACAGGGAGATCAGCCCCAGCATTTT.

The gene calls are TRBV6-1 and TRBJ2-1; 13 nucleotides align to TRBD2. Germline V lookup: CDR1 MNHNS, CDR2 SASEGT. The CDR3 consists of 17 residues. Trimming removed 4 bases from V and 4 bases from J; junction bases left unmatched: 7. For the CDR3, the DNA is TGTGCCAGCAGTGCCAAACTAGCGGGGGGGCTATACAATGAGCAGTTCTTC. Residues: CASSAKLAGGLYNEQFF.

V is TRBV27 and J is TRBJ2-2; D ambiguous. The CDR3 is 13 amino acids. With 7 bases removed from V and 4 bases from J, the gap between germline ends came to 10 bases. Germline CDR1 MNHEY, CDR2 SMNVEV (reference sequence). The CDR3 spells CASKVSGTGELFF. The CDR3, as DNA: TGTGCCAGCAAGGTGTCGGGCACCGGGGAGCTGTTTTTT.

The chain combines TRBV5-1 with TRBJ1-5; 9 bases fit TRBD1. This CDR3 contains 16 residues. V shed 0 bases, J shed 7 bases, and the junction held 8 bases outside the gene matches. The V gene's germline CDR1 is SGHRS and CDR2 YFSETQ. The DNA for the CDR3 is TGCGCCAGCAGCTTGGGGACAGGGGAAAATGACCAGCCCCAGCATTTT. This encodes CASSLGTGENDQPQHF. The complete variable domain, with remaining parts taken from reference TRBV5-1 and TRBJ1-5, reads KAGVTQTPRYLIKTRGQQVTLSCSPISGHRSVSWYQQTPGQGLQFLFEYFSETQRNKGNFPGRFSGRQFSNSRSEMNVSTLELGDSALYLCASSLGTGENDQPQHFGDGTRLSIL.